Described below is a single T cell receptor beta chain sequence and its context. Its antigen is not identified. Trimming cost V 1 base and J 13 bases, with 15 bases left between them. Germline lookup yields CDR1 MGHRA and CDR2 YSYEKL. The CDR3 is made up of 13 amino acids. The data stem from a study of Ad26.COV2.S vaccination and SARS-CoV-2 variants. Overall study: Into the muscle, Ad26.COV2.S was dosed once or twice, 56 days apart. Study-wide results and limits: Placebo recipients and vaccine recipients were similar in non-spike TCR breadth. Breadth and depth estimates from TCRs may understate total T cell responses.

The treatment was: about 20 received Ad26.COV2.S at low or high dose, single or two shots; 5 received placebo; per-sample allocation not given. The study sampled participants on day 63 after the first vaccine or placebo injection. Assay: immunoSEQ multiplex PCR; the TCRdb copy retains only in-frame clones and omits some. The table lists some 420,000 clones, 88% of them singletons. The chain combines TRBV4-1 with TRBJ2-3; no firm D call. This sequence was found in a person between 18 and 59 years old who received the Ad26.COV2.S COVID-19 vaccine or a placebo. This sample comprised peripheral blood, obtained in a trial of Ad26.COV2.S vaccine versus placebo. CDR3 amino acids: CASSQVTSDPKYF. CDR3 coding DNA: TGCGCCAGCAGCCAAGTGACGTCGGATCCAAAGTATTTT.